These 27 T cell receptor beta chains originate from one sample sequenced in a study of cytomegalovirus exposure and HLA in healthy donors. 13 Jbeta primers and 60 Vbeta primers were used for the PCR. This table comes from immunoSEQ multiplex PCR, and its TCRdb copy is limited to in-frame clones, with some not included. The profile covers under 200,000 clones, with 65% to 85% appearing a single time and roughly 6.3% taken by the ten largest. Specimen: PBMCs. The receptors shown here come from a male donor in good health and CMV-seropositive.

As to this clone: This same CDR3 is encoded by further DNA sequences in the sample. This chain uses TRBV25-1 with TRBJ1-5; D is possibly TRBD1 (6 bases). Germline CDR1 MGHDK, CDR2 SYGVNS. This CDR3 region has 14 residues. With 2 bases removed from V and 2 bases from J, the gap between germline ends came to 7 bases. In nucleotides, the CDR3 is TGTGCCAGCAGTGAACCAGGGGGCAATCAGCCCCAGCATTTT. Translation gives CASSEPGGNQPQHF.

The chain recombines TRBV4-3 with TRBJ2-2, with 12 nucleotides matching TRBD1. Unmatched junction bases numbered 6, after V lost 2 bases and J lost 5 bases. There are 17 residues in the CDR3. Germline V lookup: CDR1 LGHNA, CDR2 YSLEER. The CDR3 loop reads CASSQTGTGGKTGELFF. The CDR3 DNA follows: TGCGCCAGCAGCCAAACCGGGACAGGGGGCAAAACCGGGGAGCTGTTTTTT.

This chain links TRBV5-4 with TRBJ2-7; D remains unclear. The CDR3 consists of 12 residues. Trimming left V 4 bases short and J 4 bases short, with 9 bases between. Germline loops: CDR1 SGHNT, CDR2 YYREEE (reference sequence). CDR3 region: CASSPTGYEQYF. CDR3 DNA: TGTGCCAGCAGCCCGACGGGTTACGAGCAGTACTTC.

This chain uses TRBV30 with TRBJ1-2; D unclear. The germline V gene has CDR1 GTSNPN and CDR2 SVGIG (reference sequence). This CDR3 is 14 amino acids long. Trimming cost V 6 bases and J 4 bases, with 18 bases left between them. For the CDR3, the DNA is TGTGCCTGTCCAGAGAGGGTCGGGAGCTATGGCTACACCTTC. Translation: CACPERVGSYGYTF.

This sequence joins TRBV5-1 and TRBJ2-7, with D possibly matching TRBD1 (5 bases). The germline V and J ends were trimmed by 6 bases and 0 bases, with 13 bases remaining between them. The CDR3 spans 14 residues. Germline CDR1 reads SGHRS; CDR2 reads YFSETQ. CDR3 sequence (DNA): TGCGCCAGCAAGAGAGAACAGGCCTCCTACGAGCAGTACTTC. This translates into CASKREQASYEQYF. Supplemented by reference TRBV5-1 and TRBJ2-7, the full variable domain reads KAGVTQTPRYLIKTRGQQVTLSCSPISGHRSVSWYQQTPGQGLQFLFEYFSETQRNKGNFPGRFSGRQFSNSRSEMNVSTLELGDSALYLCASKREQASYEQYFGPGTRLTVT.

J is TRBJ1-1 and V is TRBV7-9, with D unresolved. The germline gives CDR1 SEHNR, CDR2 FQNEAQ (reference sequence). The CDR3 covers 15 residues. V shed 4 bases and J shed 3 bases, with 15 bases lying between them. The CDR3 region is CASSSGRLADTEAFF. The CDR3 DNA follows: TGTGCCAGCAGCTCCGGAAGGTTGGCGGACACTGAAGCTTTCTTT.

DNA for the CDR3: TGTGCCAGCAGCACAACGACTAGCGGGAGTATTCGGGAGACCCAGTACTTC. Its protein product is CASSTTTSGSIRETQYF. The chain combines TRBV7-9 with TRBJ2-5, with TRBD2 identical over 12 bases. The CDR3 loop spans 17 amino acids. Trimming at V came to 5 bases and at J to 5 bases, leaving 12 bases not matched to a gene. The V gene's germline CDR1 is SEHNR and CDR2 FQNEAQ (reference sequence).

The chain has TRBV7-2 and TRBJ2-3, with D possibly matching TRBD1 (7 bases). CDR1 is SGHTA, CDR2 FQGNSA, per germline. The ends were cut back, 1 base at V and 6 bases at J, with 11 bases in the middle. This CDR3 has 14 residues. This CDR3 is CASSLGSGGDTQYF. The CDR3 nucleotides read TGTGCCAGCAGCTTAGGATCAGGGGGGGATACGCAGTATTTT. Supplemented by reference TRBV7-2 and TRBJ2-3, the full variable domain reads GAGVSQSPSNKVTEKGKDVELRCDPISGHTALYWYRQSLGQGLEFLIYFQGNSAPDKSGLPSDRFSAERTGGSVSTLTIQRTQQEDSAVYLCASSLGSGGDTQYFGPGTRLTVL.

Only one count was recorded for this clone. The chain uses TRBV18 and TRBJ1-3; D not certain. Germline CDR1 KGHSH, CDR2 LQKENI. The CDR3 is 14 residues long. With 8 bases removed from V and 4 bases from J, the gap between germline ends came to 15 bases. This chain's CDR3 is CASHLPTPGNTIYF. In DNA, the CDR3 is TGTGCCAGCCATCTACCTACCCCGGGAAACACCATATATTTT. Full variable domain (outside the CDR3, taken from reference TRBV18 and TRBJ1-3): NAGVMQNPRHLVRRRGQEARLRCSPMKGHSHVYWYRQLPEEGLKFMVYLQKENIIDESGMPKERFSAEFPKEGPSILRIQQVVRGDSAAYFCASHLPTPGNTIYFGEGSWLTVV.

This clone turned up a few times. The chain recombines TRBV28 with TRBJ2-1; 9 bases match TRBD1. Losses at the gene ends were 3 bases for V and 7 bases for J; bases not matched to a gene: 4. CDR1 and CDR2 (germline): MDHEN, SYDVKM. The CDR3 extends over 14 amino acids. The chain's CDR3 is CASSFGTGTNEQFF. Written as DNA, the CDR3 is TGTGCCAGCAGTTTTGGGACAGGGACTAATGAGCAGTTCTTC.

The J gene is TRBJ2-7, the V gene TRBV6-5; D unresolved. The CDR3 is 13 residues long. V lost 6 bases to trimming and J lost 2 bases, with 11 bases between them. From germline, CDR1 is MNHEY and CDR2 SVGAGI. CDR3 DNA: TGTGCCAGCAGACTTGGGCGAGCCTACGAGCAGTACTTC. Amino acids: CASRLGRAYEQYF.

The chain recombines TRBV6-5 with TRBJ1-2; no definite D call. Trimming stripped 0 bases from V and 1 base from J, with 6 bases between. Germline CDR1 MNHEY, CDR2 SVGAGI. The CDR3 consists of 14 residues. DNA of the CDR3: TGTGCCAGCAGTTACTCCTCACATAACTATGGCTACACCTTC. Its translation is CASSYSSHNYGYTF.

This clone was seen once. This chain connects TRBV28 to TRBJ1-1; weak D call: TRBD1 (5 bases). The CDR3 is 13 amino acids. Per germline, CDR1 MDHEN and CDR2 SYDVKM. V was pared by 4 bases and J by 5 bases, with 11 bases between. This chain's CDR3 is CASSSQGRTEAFF. The CDR3 DNA follows: TGTGCCAGCAGTTCGCAGGGCCGGACTGAAGCTTTCTTT.

This chain connects TRBV29-1 to TRBJ2-7, with D possibly TRBD1 on 5 matching bases. CDR1 SQVTM and CDR2 ANQGSEA come from the germline V gene. Trimming pared 0 bases from V and 2 bases from J, leaving 8 bases between. This CDR3 spans 13 amino acids. Here the CDR3 reads CSVEEDTPYEQYF. The CDR3 DNA reads TGCAGCGTTGAAGAGGACACCCCCTACGAGCAGTACTTC.

This clone was detected once. V and J are TRBV9 and TRBJ1-5, with 10 bases lining up with TRBD1. The CDR3 has 13 residues. The trim removed 5 bases at V and 7 bases at J, leaving 3 bases unmatched. The germline V gene has CDR1 SGDLS and CDR2 YYNGEE. The CDR3 is CASRTGGFQPQHF. CDR3 coding DNA: TGTGCCAGCAGGACAGGGGGCTTCCAGCCCCAGCATTTT.

V is TRBV5-8 and J is TRBJ2-7, with 9 bases fitting TRBD1. The CDR3 totals 16 residues. Unmatched junction bases numbered 12, after V lost 5 bases and J lost 3 bases. Germline assignment: CDR1 SGHTS and CDR2 YDEGEE. This chain's CDR3 is CASRPMDRGTFYEQYF. The CDR3 bases are TGTGCCAGCAGACCGATGGACAGGGGAACTTTCTACGAGCAGTACTTC.

This chain joins TRBV6-6 and TRBJ2-1; TRBD2 agrees at 8 bases. Trimming cost V 4 bases and J 4 bases; bases outside gene matches: 3. Germline V gene data show CDR1 as MNHNY and CDR2 as SVGAGI (reference sequence). The length of the CDR3 is 14 residues. The CDR3 spells CASSLLAVYNEQFF. CDR3 coding DNA: TGTGCCAGCAGTTTACTAGCGGTTTACAATGAGCAGTTCTTC.

V is TRBV4-1 and J is TRBJ2-3, with D maybe TRBD2 (6 bases). CDR3 length: 16 amino acids. CDR1 MGHRA and CDR2 YSYEKL come from the germline V gene. The V end was cut by 3 bases, the J end by 4 bases, with 17 bases between. CDR3 residues: CASSQEGNFPADTQYF. Here the CDR3 DNA reads TGCGCCAGCAGCCAGGAGGGCAACTTTCCGGCAGATACGCAGTATTTT.

The chain combines TRBV7-3 with TRBJ2-1; the match to TRBD2 covers 14 bases. This CDR3 comprises 16 residues. Germline loops: CDR1 SGHTA, CDR2 FQGTGA. V dropped 5 bases and J dropped 3; count of bases not matched to a gene: 3. CDR3: CASSLGLAGDYNEQFF. The CDR3 region has the DNA TGTGCCAGCAGCCTGGGACTAGCGGGGGACTACAATGAGCAGTTCTTC.

On this clone itself: Other DNA sequences in this specimen translate into the identical CDR3. V and J are TRBV11-2 and TRBJ1-2; 9 bases are a match to TRBD1. V shed 1 base and J 7 bases; nucleotides not matched to a gene: 10. In germline, CDR1 is SGHAT, CDR2 FQNNGV. CDR3 size: 16 residues. CDR3 residues: CASSLGSGQGSGGYTF. For the CDR3, the DNA is TGTGCCAGCAGCTTAGGGTCGGGACAGGGAAGCGGTGGCTACACCTTC.

This chain links TRBV10-3 with TRBJ2-3, with 14 bases aligning to TRBD2. V trimming: 2 bases; J trimming: 3 bases; junction bases outside the gene matches: 10. CDR3 length equals 19 residues. CDR1 and CDR2 (germline): ENHRY, SYGVKD. CDR3 region: CAISERLGTSGSRTDTQYF. The DNA for the CDR3 is TGTGCCATCAGTGAGCGTTTAGGGACTAGCGGGAGTAGGACAGATACGCAGTATTTT.

V usage is TRBV29-1 and J usage is TRBJ1-1; 9 nucleotides agree with TRBD1. The germline V gene encodes CDR1 SQVTM and CDR2 ANQGSEA. The CDR3 loop spans 14 amino acids. V shed 2 bases, J shed 1 base, and the junction held 2 bases outside the gene matches. CDR3 amino acids: CSVEPDRGNTEAFF. As DNA, the CDR3 is TGCAGCGTTGAACCGGACAGGGGGAACACTGAAGCTTTCTTT. The full variable domain, its missing parts supplied by reference TRBV29-1 and TRBJ1-1, is SAVISQKPSRDICQRGTSLTIQCQVDSQVTMMFWYRQQPGQSLTLIATANQGSEATYESGFVIDKFPISRPNLTFSTLTVSNMSPEDSSIYLCSVEPDRGNTEAFFGQGTRLTVV.

The rearrangement links TRBV5-1 to TRBJ2-1, with 8 positions matching TRBD2. There are 17 residues in the CDR3. Germline CDR1 SGHRS, CDR2 YFSETQ. J lost 0 bases, V lost 0 bases, and 5 bases had no gene match. The CDR3 DNA reads TGCGCCAGCAGCTTGGTCCTAGCGGGCAGCTCCTACAATGAGCAGTTCTTC. Protein sequence: CASSLVLAGSSYNEQFF.

Of note for this clone: A junction end diverges from the germline sequence, so it may reflect a read error. V is TRBV5-5 and J is TRBJ2-7; 8 bases line up with TRBD2. This CDR3 region has 14 residues. CDR1 is SGHKS, CDR2 YYEKEE, per germline (reference sequence). The CDR3 sequence: CAGSPIAGPYEQYF. DNA for the CDR3: TGTGCCGGCAGCCCGATAGCGGGGCCCTACGAGCAGTACTTC.

The chain combines TRBV6-5 with TRBJ2-5, with 11 bases fitting TRBD2. CDR3 length: 14 amino acids. The junction had 4 bases not matched to a gene; V was cut back by 5 bases and J by 5 bases. Germline CDR1 MNHEY, CDR2 SVGAGI. The CDR3 loop is CASSPLAGGETQYF. CDR3 nucleotide sequence: TGTGCCAGCAGTCCCTTAGCGGGAGGGGAGACCCAGTACTTC.

The chain is built from TRBV29-1 and TRBJ1-6, with 8 bases identical to TRBD1. From germline, CDR1 is SQVTM and CDR2 ANQGSEA. The CDR3 covers 13 residues. Germline trimming cut 6 bases from V and 10 bases from J; bases unmatched to any gene: 8. CDR3 in amino acids: CSVRTGWQSPLHF. The CDR3 nucleotides are TGCAGCGTCCGGACAGGGTGGCAATCACCCCTCCACTTT.

The J gene is TRBJ2-1, the V gene TRBV19, with D possibly matching TRBD2 (5 bases). The CDR3 consists of 13 residues. Trimming left V 6 bases short and J 5 bases short, with 11 bases between. Germline CDR1 is LNHDA and CDR2 is SQIVND (reference sequence). This chain's CDR3 is CASSPTRDNEQFF. DNA for the CDR3: TGTGCCAGTAGCCCTACTAGAGACAATGAGCAGTTCTTC.